Given below is one T cell receptor beta chain in context. Its specificity is not known. This specimen comes from a study of T cell responses to AZD1222 COVID-19 vaccine. Whole-study results and caveats: Unmutated regions of variants are reportedly targeted by nearly half of spike-specific TCRs. Donors were largely white British and mainly female; clonal diversity was possibly underestimated. Spike-specific TCR repertoires showed rising breadth and depth after two AZD1222 doses.

Repertoires were generated with immunoSEQ multiplex PCR, while TCRdb's copy carries only in-frame clones and drops some. Of 98,000 or so clones detected, 88% appear once; the ten largest clones hold around 8.7%. Germline lookup yields CDR1 MNHEY and CDR2 SVGEGT. The CDR3 runs to 11 residues. V dropped 5 bases and J dropped 5 bases, with 6 bases sitting between them. The specimen was peripheral blood, collected on day 0 of AZD1222 vaccination. This TCR was recovered from an adult in good health. The genes are TRBV6-2 or TRBV6-3 and TRBJ1-1; D is ambiguous. The CDR3 region has the DNA TGTGCCAGCAGTCCCTCGACTGAAGCTTTCTTT. Protein sequence: CASSPSTEAFF.